These T cell receptor beta chains were read from a single sample in a study of molecular identifiers for immune sequencing clone quantification. TCRdb ran MiXCR on the PCR reads and lists one entry per CDR3 protein. The profile shows over 600,000 distinct CDR3 sequences, about 20% of them singletons. Source material: naive CD8+ T cells from blood, with Jurkat cell RNA spiked in. These receptors originate from a human donor in good health. Some libraries in this study had Jurkat cell RNA spiked in. Both conserved end residues are part of each CDR3.

J gene: TRBJ1-1
V gene: TRBV9
CDR3 protein: CASSEDSWNTEAFF

J gene: TRBJ2-7
V gene: TRBV4-3
CDR3 protein: CASSQGTSGTSYEQYF

J gene: TRBJ2-5
V gene: TRBV27
CDR3 protein: CASSTGTGGSRETQYF

J gene: TRBJ2-2
V gene: TRBV25-1
CDR3 protein: CASSPDHWGGRDTGELFF

J gene: TRBJ2-1
V gene: TRBV20-1
CDR3 protein: CSARGSFDEQFF

J gene: TRBJ2-1
V gene: TRBV5-1
CDR3 protein: CASSLELALGNEQFF

J gene: TRBJ1-2
V gene: TRBV20-1
CDR3 protein: CSAAQGSYGYTF

J gene: TRBJ1-3
V gene: TRBV30
CDR3 protein: CAWPELRGNTIYF

J gene: TRBJ2-1
V gene: TRBV5-3
CDR3 protein: CASSLPPAYEQFF

J gene: TRBJ2-7
V gene: TRBV9
CDR3 protein: CASSPDRLRSYEQYF

J gene: TRBJ2-3
V gene: TRBV5-4
CDR3 protein: CASSGTGFIDTQYF

J gene: TRBJ1-1
V gene: TRBV7-9
CDR3 protein: CASSLTRKGTEAFF

J gene: TRBJ2-1
V gene: TRBV7-9
CDR3 protein: CASSSDTSGGPKNNEQFF

J gene: TRBJ1-6
V gene: TRBV7-9
CDR3 protein: CASSLAKGLGSPLHF

J gene: TRBJ2-5
V gene: TRBV4-1
CDR3 protein: CASSPIGTRDQETQYF

J gene: TRBJ2-7
V gene: TRBV14
CDR3 protein: CASSQVWRSSGGWDEQYF

J gene: TRBJ2-3
V gene: TRBV7-9
CDR3 protein: CASSLVGVDTQYF